These T cell receptor beta chains were read from a single sample in a study of T cells in Graves' hyperthyroidism and ophthalmopathy. TCRdb re-derived calls from the multiplex PCR reads in MiXCR, one entry per CDR3 protein. This sample carries a few hundred thousand distinct CDR3 sequences, under 25% of them seen once, and the ten largest clones take less than 30%. Specimen: blood. These receptors all stem from a man between 18 and 35 years old with Graves' hyperthyroidism. Each CDR3 is given with its conserved first and last residue. Size is omitted from some rows. Given values are once, few, many or a class for expanded clones.

CDR3aa: CASSGDRGVMETQYF
v_gene: TRBV13
j_gene: TRBJ2-5
abundance: NA
len: 15

CDR3aa: CASSTPPRAGKQPQHF
v_gene: TRBV19
j_gene: TRBJ1-5
abundance: many
len: 16

CDR3aa: CASSPSTGRQGEAFF
v_gene: TRBV5-1
j_gene: TRBJ1-1
abundance: NA
len: 15

CDR3aa: CASSKRGAVETQYF
v_gene: TRBV7-2
j_gene: TRBJ2-5
abundance: many
len: 14

CDR3aa: CASSYSAGSSYEQYF
v_gene: TRBV6-5
j_gene: TRBJ2-7
abundance: many
len: 15

CDR3aa: CASSDGTRGGQPQHF
v_gene: TRBV2
j_gene: TRBJ1-5
abundance: many
len: 15

CDR3aa: CASRSPGTGHYGYTF
v_gene: TRBV6-1
j_gene: TRBJ1-2
abundance: NA
len: 15

CDR3aa: CASSYSSPSLGQSGYTF
v_gene: TRBV6-5
j_gene: TRBJ1-2
abundance: NA
len: 17

CDR3aa: CASSPDRGSRVNTEAFF
v_gene: TRBV4-1
j_gene: TRBJ1-1
abundance: NA
len: 17

CDR3aa: CASSQGTGGNTEAFF
v_gene: TRBV3-1
j_gene: TRBJ1-1
abundance: few
len: 15

CDR3aa: CASSQRILQGYIQYF
v_gene: TRBV4-1
j_gene: TRBJ2-4
abundance: NA
len: 15

CDR3aa: CASVLRTSGETQYF
v_gene: TRBV6-1
j_gene: TRBJ2-5
abundance: many
len: 14

CDR3aa: CSVNKGQPVNTEAFF
v_gene: TRBV29-1
j_gene: TRBJ1-1
abundance: NA
len: 15

CDR3aa: CASRDPGTGGPDAEAFF
v_gene: TRBV6-2/TRBV6-3
j_gene: TRBJ1-1
abundance: few
len: 17

CDR3aa: CASSSPGRERETQYF
v_gene: TRBV28
j_gene: TRBJ2-5
abundance: few
len: 15

CDR3aa: CAKKVASGVQETQYF
v_gene: TRBV12-3/TRBV12-4
j_gene: TRBJ2-5
abundance: many
len: 15

CDR3aa: CAWSPPGQSYEQYF
v_gene: TRBV30
j_gene: TRBJ2-7
abundance: many
len: 14

CDR3aa: CASSPVLAGVWETQYF
v_gene: TRBV12-3/TRBV12-4
j_gene: TRBJ2-5
abundance: NA
len: 16

CDR3aa: CASSFAGQGYTGELFF
v_gene: TRBV12-3/TRBV12-4
j_gene: TRBJ2-2
abundance: NA
len: 16

CDR3aa: CASSYREGGNTIYF
v_gene: TRBV6-2/TRBV6-3
j_gene: TRBJ1-3
abundance: many
len: 14

CDR3aa: CASRDTPYEQYF
v_gene: TRBV6-1
j_gene: TRBJ2-7
abundance: many
len: 12

CDR3aa: CASSYGQGIDEQYF
v_gene: TRBV7-9
j_gene: TRBJ2-7
abundance: many
len: 14

CDR3aa: CACGVASGTIYF
v_gene: TRBV30
j_gene: TRBJ1-3
abundance: many
len: 12

CDR3aa: CAWAENGNSPLHF
v_gene: TRBV30
j_gene: TRBJ1-6
abundance: many
len: 13

CDR3aa: CASSLADRVGEQYF
v_gene: TRBV7-2
j_gene: TRBJ2-7
abundance: few
len: 14